What follows is one T cell receptor (beta chain) and its context. TCRdb keeps only in-frame clones here, not all; method: immunoSEQ multiplex PCR. The table includes roughly 390,000 clones, over 75% detected once. The data derive from a study of blood T cell repertoires in COVID-19. Background on the study: T cells, B-cell-depleted T cells, or PBMCs supplied cDNA or gDNA.

The germline gives CDR1 MGHRA, CDR2 YSYEKL. Trimming left V 0 bases short and J 0 bases short, with 3 bases between. CDR3 length: 15 residues. This sequence originates from a woman in her twenties or thirties with COVID-19, enrolled during active disease. Input material: peripheral blood. The chain uses TRBV4-1 and TRBJ2-6, with D hard to call. The CDR3 protein is CASSQDSSGANVLTF. The CDR3, as DNA: TGCGCCAGCAGCCAAGACAGCTCTGGGGCCAACGTCCTGACTTTC.